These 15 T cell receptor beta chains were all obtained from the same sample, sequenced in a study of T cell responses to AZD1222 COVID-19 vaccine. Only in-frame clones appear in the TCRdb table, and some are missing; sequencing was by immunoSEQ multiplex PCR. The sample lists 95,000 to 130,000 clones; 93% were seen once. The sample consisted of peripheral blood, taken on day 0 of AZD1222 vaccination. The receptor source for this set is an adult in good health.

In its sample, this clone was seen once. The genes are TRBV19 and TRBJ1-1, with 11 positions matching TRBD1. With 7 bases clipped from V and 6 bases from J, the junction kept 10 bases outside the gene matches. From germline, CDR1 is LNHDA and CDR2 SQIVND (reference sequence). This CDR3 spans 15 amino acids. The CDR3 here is CASKGRTGGAAEAFF. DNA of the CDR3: TGTGCCAGTAAAGGTAGGACAGGGGGCGCCGCTGAAGCTTTCTTT.

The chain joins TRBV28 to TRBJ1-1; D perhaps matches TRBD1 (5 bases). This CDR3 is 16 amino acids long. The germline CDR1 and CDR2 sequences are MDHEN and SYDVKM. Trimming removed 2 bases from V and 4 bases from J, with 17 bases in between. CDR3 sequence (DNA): TGTGCCAGCAGTTTAGAGGGGCTGACGGGGACCACTGAAGCTTTCTTT. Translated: CASSLEGLTGTTEAFF.

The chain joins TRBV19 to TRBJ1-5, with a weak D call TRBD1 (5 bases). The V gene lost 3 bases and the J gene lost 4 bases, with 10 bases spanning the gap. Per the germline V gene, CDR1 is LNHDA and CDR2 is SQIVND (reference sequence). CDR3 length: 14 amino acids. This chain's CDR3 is CASSMGEINQPQHF. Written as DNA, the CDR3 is TGTGCCAGTAGTATGGGGGAGATTAATCAGCCCCAGCATTTT.

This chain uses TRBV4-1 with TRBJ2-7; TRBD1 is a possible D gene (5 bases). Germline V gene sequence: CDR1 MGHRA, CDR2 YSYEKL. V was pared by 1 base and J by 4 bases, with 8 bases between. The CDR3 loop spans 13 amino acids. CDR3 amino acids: CASSQGGEYEQYF. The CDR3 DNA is TGCGCCAGCAGCCAAGGGGGCGAGTACGAGCAGTACTTC.

The chain's CDR3 is CATRVLEFGEQFF. The CDR3 DNA reads as TGTGCCACCAGAGTCCTAGAATTTGGTGAGCAGTTCTTC. The gene calls are TRBV15 and TRBJ2-1; unclear D gene. The germline V gene encodes CDR1 LNHNV and CDR2 YYDKDF (reference sequence). Trimming took off 6 bases at V and 9 bases at J, with 15 bases between the two ends. The CDR3 extends over 13 amino acids.

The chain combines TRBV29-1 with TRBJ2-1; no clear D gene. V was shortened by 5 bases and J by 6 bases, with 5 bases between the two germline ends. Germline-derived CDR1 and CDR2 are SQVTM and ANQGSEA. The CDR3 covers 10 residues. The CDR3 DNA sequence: TGCAGCGTTAGGATCAATGAGCAGTTCTTC. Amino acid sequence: CSVRINEQFF.

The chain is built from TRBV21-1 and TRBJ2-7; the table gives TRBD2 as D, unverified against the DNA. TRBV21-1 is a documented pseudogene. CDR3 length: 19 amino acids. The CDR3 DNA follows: TGTGCCAGCAGCTCTCAAGCGGGAGGGCCGAGAACCCCTGCCTACGAGCAGTACTTC. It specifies CASSSQAGGPRTPAYEQYF.

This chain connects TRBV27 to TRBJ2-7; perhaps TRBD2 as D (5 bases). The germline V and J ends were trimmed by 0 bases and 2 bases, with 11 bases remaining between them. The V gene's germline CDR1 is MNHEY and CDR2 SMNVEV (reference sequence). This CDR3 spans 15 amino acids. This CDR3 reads CASSLSLGLTYEQYF. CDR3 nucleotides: TGTGCCAGCAGTTTATCTCTAGGACTCACCTACGAGCAGTACTTC.

This CDR3 is CASSIEGRGYEQYF. The CDR3 nucleotides are TGTGCCAGTAGTATAGAAGGCAGGGGATACGAGCAGTACTTC. The V call is TRBV19, the J call TRBJ2-7, with D possibly matching TRBD1 (6 bases). The CDR3 is made up of 14 amino acids. Trimming removed 0 bases at V and 4 bases at J, with 10 bases between. The germline V gene encodes CDR1 LNHDA and CDR2 SQIVND (reference sequence).

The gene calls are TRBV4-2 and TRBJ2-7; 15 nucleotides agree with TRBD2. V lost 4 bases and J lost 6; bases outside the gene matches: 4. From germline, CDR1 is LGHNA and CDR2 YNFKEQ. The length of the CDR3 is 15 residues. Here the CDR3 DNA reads TGTGCCAGCAGCCCCGGACTAGCGGGAGGGCCCGAGCAGTACTTC. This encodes CASSPGLAGGPEQYF.

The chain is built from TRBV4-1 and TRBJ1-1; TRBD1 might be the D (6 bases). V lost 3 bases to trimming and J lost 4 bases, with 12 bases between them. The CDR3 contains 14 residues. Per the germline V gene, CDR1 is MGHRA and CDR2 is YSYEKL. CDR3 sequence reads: CASSQIGQTTEAFF. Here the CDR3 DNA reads TGCGCCAGCAGCCAGATTGGACAGACCACTGAAGCTTTCTTT.

CDR3 coding DNA: TGCGCCAGCAGCTTTGGGCTAGCGGGAGGTTACTACAATGAGCAGTTCTTC. As protein: CASSFGLAGGYYNEQFF. The chain couples TRBV5-1 to TRBJ2-1; 11 bases are shared with TRBD2. This CDR3 spans 17 amino acids. CDR1 and CDR2 from the germline V gene are SGHRS and YFSETQ. With V trimmed by 2 bases and J by 3 bases, 7 bases remained unmatched.

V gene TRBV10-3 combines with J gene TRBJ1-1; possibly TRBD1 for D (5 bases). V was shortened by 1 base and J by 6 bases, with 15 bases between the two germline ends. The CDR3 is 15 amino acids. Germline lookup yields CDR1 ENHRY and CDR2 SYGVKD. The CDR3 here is CAISELRTRESEAFF. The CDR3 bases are TGTGCCATCAGTGAGTTGAGGACAAGGGAGTCTGAAGCTTTCTTT.

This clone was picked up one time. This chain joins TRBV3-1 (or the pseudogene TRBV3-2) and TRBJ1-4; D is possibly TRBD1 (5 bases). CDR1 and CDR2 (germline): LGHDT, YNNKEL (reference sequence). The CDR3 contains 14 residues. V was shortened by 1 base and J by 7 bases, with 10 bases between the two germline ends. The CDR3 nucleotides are TGTGCCAGCAGCCAAGTGACGAGGGGTGAAAAACTGTTTTTT. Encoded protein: CASSQVTRGEKLFF.

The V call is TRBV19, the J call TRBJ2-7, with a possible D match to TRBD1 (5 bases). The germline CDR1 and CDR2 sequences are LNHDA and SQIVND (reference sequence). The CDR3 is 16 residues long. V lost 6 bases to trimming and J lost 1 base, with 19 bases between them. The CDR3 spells CASSPLFGAGSYEQYF. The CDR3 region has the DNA TGTGCCAGTAGCCCTCTTTTTGGAGCAGGGTCCTACGAGCAGTACTTC.